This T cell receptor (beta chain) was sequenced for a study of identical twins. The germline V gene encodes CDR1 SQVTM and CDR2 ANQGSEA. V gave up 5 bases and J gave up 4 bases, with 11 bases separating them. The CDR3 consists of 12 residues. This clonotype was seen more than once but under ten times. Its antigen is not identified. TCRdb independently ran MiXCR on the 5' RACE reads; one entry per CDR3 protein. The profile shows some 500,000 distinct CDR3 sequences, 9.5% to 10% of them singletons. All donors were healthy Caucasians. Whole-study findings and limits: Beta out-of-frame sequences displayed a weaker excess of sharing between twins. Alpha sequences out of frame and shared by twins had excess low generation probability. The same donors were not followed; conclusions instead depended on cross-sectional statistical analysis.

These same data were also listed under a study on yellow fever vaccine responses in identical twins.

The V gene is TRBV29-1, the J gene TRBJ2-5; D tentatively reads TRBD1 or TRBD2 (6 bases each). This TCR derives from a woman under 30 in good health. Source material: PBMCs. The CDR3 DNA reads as TGCAGCGTTAAGGAGGGGGGAGAGACCCAGTACTTC. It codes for CSVKEGGETQYF.